This TCR beta chain was captured in a study of blood T cell repertoires in COVID-19. Overall study: Samples taken during acute and convalescent COVID-19 were collected in the United States, Italy and Spain.

Two negative PCRs, clearance, or symptom resolution had been documented for recovered Cohort 3 donors. The method was immunoSEQ multiplex PCR; TCRdb's version includes in-frame clones alone and lacks a portion of them. The sample carries approximately 300,000 clones, 70% to 90% recorded once. V lost 2 bases and J lost 0, with 12 bases in between. The CDR3 consists of 15 residues. CDR1 and CDR2 from the germline V gene are GTSNPN and SVGIG (reference sequence). This clone was recorded once. The TCR was taken from a woman younger than 45 who had recovered from COVID-19. This sequence joins TRBV30 and TRBJ2-3, with D possibly TRBD2 on 6 matching bases. Sequences were obtained from PBMCs or T cells enriched from blood (not recorded which). CDR3 sequence (DNA): TGTGCCTGGAGTTATAGCGGTTCCAGCACAGATACGCAGTATTTT. This translates into CAWSYSGSSTDTQYF.